Below are 25 T cell receptor beta chains sequenced from a single sample in a study of CD8 T cells in Susac syndrome. Random hexamers were used to reverse transcribe 0.5 to 1 ug of RNA. Each CDR3 protein is one row after TCRdb ran MiXCR on the immunoSEQ multiplex PCR reads. Of around 170,000 distinct CDR3 sequences in the sample, approximately 94% were seen once. Sequencing was done on a sample of CD4+ T cells from PBMCs. The receptors shown here come from a human donor with Susac syndrome.

The chain uses TRBV20-1 and TRBJ1-1; 7 bases line up with TRBD1. The J segment lost 11 bases and the V segment lost 6 bases, leaving 15 bases of the junction unmatched. Per the germline V gene, CDR1 is DFQATT and CDR2 is SNEGSKA (reference sequence). The CDR3 is 13 residues long. CDR3 sequence: CSAPDRVLPRAFF. In DNA, the CDR3 is TGCAGTGCCCCCGACAGGGTCCTCCCCAGGGCTTTCTTT.

The chain joins TRBV30 to TRBJ1-1; 8 bases match TRBD1. CDR3 size: 13 residues. Trimming removed 1 base from V and 4 bases from J; junction bases left unmatched: 2. Germline V gives CDR1 GTSNPN, CDR2 SVGIG (reference sequence). DNA of the CDR3: TGTGCCTGGAGTGCACAGGGGGGCACTGAAGCTTTCTTT. Its protein is CAWSAQGGTEAFF.

The V and J genes are TRBV12-3 or TRBV12-4 and TRBJ2-1, with TRBD1 matching 8 bases. V lost 3 bases and J lost 6; bases outside the gene matches: 4. There are 14 residues in the CDR3. The CDR3 here is CASSFRRGLNEQFF. In nucleotides, the CDR3 is TGTGCCAGCAGTTTCCGCAGGGGGCTCAATGAGCAGTTCTTC.

The chain recombines TRBV25-1 with TRBJ1-1; 8 bases are a match to TRBD1. The V gene end was trimmed by 5 bases and the J gene end by 8 bases; junction bases not matched to a gene: 4. CDR1 and CDR2 from the germline V gene are MGHDK and SYGVNS. CDR3 length: 12 amino acids. CDR3 DNA: TGTGCCAGCAGTCACCGGACAGGGGAAGCTTTCTTT. It codes for CASSHRTGEAFF.

The V and J genes are TRBV20-1 and TRBJ2-5; 10 bases match TRBD2. V trimming: 5 bases; J trimming: 5 bases; junction bases outside the gene matches: 20. This CDR3 region has 18 residues. Germline V gene sequence: CDR1 DFQATT, CDR2 SNEGSKA (reference sequence). The CDR3, as DNA: TGCAGTGCTCGCCCAATGATGGGTAGCGGGGGGCCCCTTGAGACCCAGTACTTC. This gives the protein CSARPMMGSGGPLETQYF.

The chain carries TRBV12-3 or TRBV12-4 and TRBJ1-4, with 7 nucleotides matching TRBD1. J gave up 5 bases and V 6 bases, and 6 bases lay outside the gene matches. The CDR3 contains 14 residues. CDR3 nucleotide sequence: TGTGCCAGCAGACTAAGGGGGCGGAATGAAAAACTGTTTTTT. This encodes CASRLRGRNEKLFF.

The chain links TRBV20-1 to TRBJ1-6, with D unresolved. Germline CDR1 reads DFQATT; CDR2 reads SNEGSKA (reference sequence). This CDR3 region has 15 residues. V lost 3 bases, J lost 0 bases, and 9 bases lay in between. The CDR3 is CSASDASSYNSPLHF. The CDR3 nucleotides read TGCAGTGCTAGCGACGCGAGCTCCTATAATTCACCCCTCCACTTT.

The chain joins TRBV29-1 to TRBJ2-5; the D is unclear. This CDR3 spans 13 amino acids. CDR1 and CDR2 from the germline V gene are SQVTM and ANQGSEA. V gave up 0 bases and J gave up 7 bases, with 12 bases separating them. CDR3 region: CSVEEGLPGTQYF. DNA of the CDR3: TGCAGCGTTGAAGAGGGCCTGCCAGGGACCCAGTACTTC.

This clonotype showed up just once. V usage is TRBV20-1 and J usage is TRBJ1-2; D is undetermined. The germline CDR1 and CDR2 sequences are DFQATT and SNEGSKA (reference sequence). Between the trimmed V and J ends, which lost 0 bases and 3 bases, there was a span of 11 bases. The CDR3 consists of 14 residues. The CDR3 sequence is CSARDPGSDYGYTF. The CDR3 DNA reads as TGCAGTGCTAGAGATCCCGGCAGCGACTATGGCTACACCTTC.

This clonotype has more than one count but fewer than ten. This chain links TRBV7-9 with TRBJ2-7; D is ambiguous. The V gene's germline CDR1 is SEHNR and CDR2 FQNEAQ (reference sequence). Trimming left V 2 bases short and J 0 bases short, with 5 bases between. The CDR3 spans 13 residues. CDR3: CASSLTSSYEQYF. CDR3 in DNA: TGTGCCAGCAGCTTAACCAGCTCCTACGAGCAGTACTTC.

This clonotype was detected once. The V call is TRBV10-3, the J call TRBJ2-5; no reliable D call. This CDR3 spans 12 amino acids. Trimming removed 1 base from V and 3 bases from J, with 3 bases in between. Germline lookup yields CDR1 ENHRY and CDR2 SYGVKD. The CDR3, as DNA: TGTGCCATCAGTGAGTGGGAAGAGACCCAGTACTTC. Its protein is CAISEWEETQYF.

CDR3 sequence: CASSSPGTGSYEQYF. The CDR3 coding sequence is TGTGCCAGCAGCTCTCCCGGGACAGGGTCCTACGAGCAGTACTTC. V is TRBV7-8 and J is TRBJ2-7; 9 positions agree with TRBD1. The V and J ends lost 4 bases and 1 base, in that order; junction bases with no gene match: 5. Germline V gene data show CDR1 as SGHVS and CDR2 as FQNEAQ. The CDR3 contains 15 residues. Supplemented by reference TRBV7-8 and TRBJ2-7, the full variable domain reads GAGVSQSPRYKVAKRGQDVALRCDPISGHVSLFWYQQALGQGPEFLTYFQNEAQLDKSGLPSDRFFAERPEGSVSTLKIQRTQQEDSAVYLCASSSPGTGSYEQYFGPGTRLTVT.

The chain recombines TRBV5-1 with TRBJ1-2; no definite D call. Trimming removed 4 bases at V and 8 bases at J, with 18 bases between. The CDR3 consists of 14 residues. Per the germline V gene, CDR1 is SGHRS and CDR2 is YFSETQ. The CDR3 DNA follows: TGCGCCAGCAGCCGATCCGGGGATGAACAGGGCTACACCTTC. This gives the protein CASSRSGDEQGYTF. The full variable domain, with the rest looked up from reference TRBV5-1 and TRBJ1-2, is KAGVTQTPRYLIKTRGQQVTLSCSPISGHRSVSWYQQTPGQGLQFLFEYFSETQRNKGNFPGRFSGRQFSNSRSEMNVSTLELGDSALYLCASSRSGDEQGYTFGSGTRLTVV.

The chain couples TRBV20-1 to TRBJ1-1; D is unresolved. The germline V gene encodes CDR1 DFQATT and CDR2 SNEGSKA (reference sequence). The CDR3 has 12 amino acids. V was cut by 3 bases and J by 9 bases, with 14 bases left in between. The CDR3 DNA sequence: TGCAGTGCTAGCGAGGGCCCTGCCCAAGCTTTCTTT. It codes for CSASEGPAQAFF.

The chain is built from TRBV4-3 and TRBJ1-4; D remains unclear. Trimming stripped 1 base from V and 8 bases from J, with 11 bases between. The CDR3 is 14 amino acids. CDR1 is LGHNA, CDR2 YSLEER, per germline. CDR3 protein: CASSQGLVREKLFF. The CDR3 DNA follows: TGCGCCAGCAGCCAAGGCCTAGTGCGGGAAAAACTGTTTTTT.

The chain employs TRBV9 and TRBJ2-1, with D unclear. Trimming removed 1 base from V and 0 bases from J, with 11 bases in between. Per the germline V gene, CDR1 is SGDLS and CDR2 is YYNGEE. The CDR3 covers 16 residues. CDR3: CASSVLAASSYNEQFF. The CDR3 DNA is TGTGCCAGCAGCGTATTGGCGGCGAGCTCCTACAATGAGCAGTTCTTC.

The chain couples TRBV27 to TRBJ1-5; D ambiguous. The germline V and J ends were trimmed by 2 bases and 6 bases, with 14 bases remaining between them. Germline-derived CDR1 and CDR2 are MNHEY and SMNVEV (reference sequence). CDR3 length: 15 amino acids. The CDR3 DNA reads TGTGCCAGCAGTTTACCCCCGAAGAGACGTCAGCCCCAGCATTTT. As protein: CASSLPPKRRQPQHF.

There are a few counts of this clonotype. The rearrangement uses TRBV12-3 or TRBV12-4 and TRBJ2-7, with 8 positions matching TRBD1. Trimming cost V 6 bases and J 3 bases; bases outside gene matches: 7. The CDR3 contains 14 residues. The CDR3 nucleotides read TGTGCCAGCAGCTACGGACAGGGAATCTACGAGCAGTACTTC. Protein sequence: CASSYGQGIYEQYF.

This clonotype occurred a few times. V and J are TRBV12-3 or TRBV12-4 and TRBJ1-5, with D perhaps TRBD1 (6 bases). The CDR3 is made up of 16 amino acids. Trimming shortened V by 2 bases and J by 0 bases, and 11 bases separated the two germline ends. DNA of the CDR3: TGTGCCAGCAGTTTACGCCAAGGGGGTAGCAATCAGCCCCAGCATTTT. Translated: CASSLRQGGSNQPQHF.

This CDR3 is CASSLGQGAGEQFF. In DNA, the CDR3 is TGCGCCAGCAGCTTGGGACAGGGGGCAGGTGAGCAGTTCTTC. The gene calls are TRBV5-1 and TRBJ2-1; 10 bases are shared with TRBD1. CDR3 length equals 14 residues. V gave up 0 bases and J gave up 9 bases; unmatched junction bases: 3. Germline assignment: CDR1 SGHRS and CDR2 YFSETQ.

V usage is TRBV7-2 and J usage is TRBJ2-5, with D possibly TRBD2 on 6 matching bases. Germline lookup yields CDR1 SGHTA and CDR2 FQGNSA. V lost 3 bases to trimming and J lost 2 bases, with 13 bases between them. This CDR3 has 15 amino acids. CDR3 nucleotide sequence: TGTGCCAGCAGCTTGTGGGCCCGGGGGCAAGAGACCCAGTACTTC. Protein product: CASSLWARGQETQYF.

This chain connects TRBV6-6 to TRBJ1-6; D might be TRBD1 (5 bases). Trimming took off 5 bases at V and 7 bases at J, with 9 bases between the two ends. The CDR3 length is 13 residues. CDR1 is MNHNY, CDR2 SVGAGI, per germline (reference sequence). The CDR3 DNA follows: TGTGCCAGCAGTCCACAGGCCAATTCACCCCTCCACTTT. Residues: CASSPQANSPLHF.

V gene TRBV24-1 combines with J gene TRBJ2-3, with D perhaps matching TRBD1 (6 bases). Germline loops: CDR1 KGHDR, CDR2 SFDVKD. There are 15 residues in the CDR3. With 2 bases removed from V and 9 bases from J, the gap between germline ends came to 17 bases. CDR3 residues: CATSDSGVSGKTQYF. The CDR3 DNA sequence: TGTGCCACCAGTGATTCAGGGGTTTCTGGCAAGACGCAGTATTTT.

The sample holds one count of this clonotype. CDR3 in amino acids: CSARELRGAYGYTF. The DNA of the CDR3 is TGCAGTGCTAGAGAATTACGGGGTGCCTATGGCTACACCTTC. The chain recombines TRBV20-1 with TRBJ1-2, with D uncertain. The V gene's germline CDR1 is DFQATT and CDR2 SNEGSKA (reference sequence). Trimming stripped 0 bases from V and 4 bases from J, with 12 bases between. The CDR3 totals 14 residues.

The chain uses TRBV7-3 and TRBJ2-2, with TRBD2 as a possible D gene (5 bases). CDR1 is SGHTA and CDR2 is FQGTGA in the germline V gene. The CDR3 contains 15 residues. Trimming took off 4 bases at V and 5 bases at J, with 14 bases between the two ends. CDR3 sequence reads: CASSSTRGSTGELFF. In DNA form, the CDR3 reads TGTGCCAGCAGCTCAACTAGAGGCTCTACCGGGGAGCTGTTTTTT.